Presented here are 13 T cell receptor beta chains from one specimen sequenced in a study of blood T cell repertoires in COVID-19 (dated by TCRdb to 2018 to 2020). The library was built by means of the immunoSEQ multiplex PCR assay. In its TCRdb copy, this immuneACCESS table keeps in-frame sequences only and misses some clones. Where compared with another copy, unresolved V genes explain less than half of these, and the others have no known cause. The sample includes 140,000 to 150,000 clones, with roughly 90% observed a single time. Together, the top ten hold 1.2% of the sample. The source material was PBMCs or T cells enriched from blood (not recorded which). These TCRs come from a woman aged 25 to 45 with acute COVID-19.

The CDR3 DNA reads as TGTGCCAGCAGCTTACAGGGGGCGCGTACTGAAGCTTTCTTT. Its translation is CASSLQGARTEAFF. The chain carries TRBV11-3 and TRBJ1-1; 8 bases agree with TRBD1. CDR3 length: 14 residues. Germline CDR1 SGHNT, CDR2 YENEEA. V gave up 2 bases and J gave up 5 bases; unmatched junction bases: 4.

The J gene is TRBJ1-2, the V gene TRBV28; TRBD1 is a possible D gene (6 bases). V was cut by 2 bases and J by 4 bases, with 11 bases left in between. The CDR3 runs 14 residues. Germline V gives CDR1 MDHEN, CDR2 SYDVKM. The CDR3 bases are TGTGCCAGCAGTTTACGACAGGACCTCTATGGCTACACCTTC. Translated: CASSLRQDLYGYTF.

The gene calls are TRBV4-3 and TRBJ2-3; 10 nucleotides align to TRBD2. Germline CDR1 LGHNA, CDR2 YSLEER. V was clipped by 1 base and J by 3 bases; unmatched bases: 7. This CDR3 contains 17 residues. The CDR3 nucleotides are TGCGCCAGCAGCCAAGCGGCTAGCGGGAGTGGTACAGATACGCAGTATTTT. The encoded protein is CASSQAASGSGTDTQYF.

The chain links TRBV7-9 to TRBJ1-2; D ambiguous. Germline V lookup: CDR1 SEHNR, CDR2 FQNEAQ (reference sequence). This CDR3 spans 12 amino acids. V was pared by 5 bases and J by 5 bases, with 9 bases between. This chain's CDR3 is CASSPNQYGYTF. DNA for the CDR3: TGTGCCAGCAGCCCGAATCAGTATGGCTACACCTTC.

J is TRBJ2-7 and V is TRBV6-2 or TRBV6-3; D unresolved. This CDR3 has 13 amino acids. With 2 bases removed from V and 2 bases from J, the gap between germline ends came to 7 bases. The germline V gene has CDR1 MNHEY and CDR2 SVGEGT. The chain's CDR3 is CASSYGLTYEQYF. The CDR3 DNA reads TGTGCCAGCAGTTACGGCCTGACCTACGAGCAGTACTTC.

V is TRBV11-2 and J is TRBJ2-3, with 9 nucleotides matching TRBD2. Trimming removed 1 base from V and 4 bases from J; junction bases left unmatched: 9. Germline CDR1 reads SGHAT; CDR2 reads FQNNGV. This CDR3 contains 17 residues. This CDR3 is CASSLGMGGRAADTQYF. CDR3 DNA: TGTGCCAGCAGCTTAGGTATGGGCGGGAGGGCCGCAGATACGCAGTATTTT.

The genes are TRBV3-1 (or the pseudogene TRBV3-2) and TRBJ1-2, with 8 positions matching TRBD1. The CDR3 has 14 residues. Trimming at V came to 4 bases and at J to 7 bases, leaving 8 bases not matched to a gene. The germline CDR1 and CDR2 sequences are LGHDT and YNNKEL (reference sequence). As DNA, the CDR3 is TGTGCCAGCAGCCTAAACAGGGGGGATAGTGGCTACACCTTC. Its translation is CASSLNRGDSGYTF.

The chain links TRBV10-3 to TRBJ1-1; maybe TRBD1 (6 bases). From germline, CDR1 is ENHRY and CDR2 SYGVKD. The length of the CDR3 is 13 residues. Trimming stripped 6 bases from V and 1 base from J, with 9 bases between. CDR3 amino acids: CAISEDRNTEAFF. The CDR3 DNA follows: TGTGCCATCAGCGAGGACAGGAACACTGAAGCTTTCTTT.

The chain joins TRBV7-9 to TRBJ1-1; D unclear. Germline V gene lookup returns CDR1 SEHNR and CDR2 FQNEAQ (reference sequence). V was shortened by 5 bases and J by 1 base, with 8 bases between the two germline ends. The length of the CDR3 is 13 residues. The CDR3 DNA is TGTGCCAGCAGCCGGACTGGGAACACTGAAGCTTTCTTT. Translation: CASSRTGNTEAFF.

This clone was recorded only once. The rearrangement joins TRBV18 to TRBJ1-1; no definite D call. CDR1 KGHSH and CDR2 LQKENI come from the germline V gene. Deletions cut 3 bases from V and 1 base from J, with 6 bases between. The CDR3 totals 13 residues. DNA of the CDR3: TGTGCCAGCTCACCGGGAGGGAACACTGAAGCTTTCTTT. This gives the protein CASSPGGNTEAFF.

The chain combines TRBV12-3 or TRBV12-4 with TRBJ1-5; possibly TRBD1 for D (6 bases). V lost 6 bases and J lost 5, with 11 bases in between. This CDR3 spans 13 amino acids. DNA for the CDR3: TGTGCCAGCAGCTCCCACAGGGATCAGCCCCAGCATTTT. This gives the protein CASSSHRDQPQHF.

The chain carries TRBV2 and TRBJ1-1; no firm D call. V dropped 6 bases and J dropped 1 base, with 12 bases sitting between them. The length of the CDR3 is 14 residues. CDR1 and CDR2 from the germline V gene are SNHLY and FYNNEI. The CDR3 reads CASSRRGSNTEAFF. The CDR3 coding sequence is TGTGCCAGCAGCCGACGAGGATCGAACACTGAAGCTTTCTTT.

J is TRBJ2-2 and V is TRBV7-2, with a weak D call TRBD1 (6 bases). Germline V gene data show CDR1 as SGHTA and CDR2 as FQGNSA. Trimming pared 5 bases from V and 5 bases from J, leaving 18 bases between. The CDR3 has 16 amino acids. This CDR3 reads CASSRPLGASTGELFF. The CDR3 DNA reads TGTGCCAGCAGCCGCCCCTTGGGGGCGTCGACCGGGGAGCTGTTTTTT.